The 5 T cell receptor beta chains below come from one sample, sequenced in a study of T cell repertoires in cytomegalovirus infection. TCRdb re-called the reads through MiXCR, storing one row per CDR3 protein. The sample yields 600,000 to 800,000 distinct CDR3 sequences, 24% seen once. Specimen: CD8+ T cells from PBMCs. The receptors were sampled from a human donor in good health (CMV status not recorded). Some clones in this sample may be carry-over from other donors' samples.

This clonotype appeared a few times. The CDR3 DNA reads TGTGCCAGCAGTTTATTTGGACAGGGCAATCAGCCCCAGCATTTT. This gives the protein CASSLFGQGNQPQHF. V is TRBV28 and J is TRBJ1-5, with 7 bases that match TRBD1. J lost 2 bases, V lost 1 base, and 2 bases had no gene match. The CDR3 sequence is 15 residues long. Germline assignment: CDR1 MDHEN and CDR2 SYDVKM.

In this sample, this clonotype turned up many times. The chain employs TRBV10-3 and TRBJ1-1; TRBD1 matches 7 bases. The germline CDR1 and CDR2 sequences are ENHRY and SYGVKD. With V trimmed by 8 bases and J by 7 bases, 16 bases remained unmatched. This CDR3 region has 15 residues. CDR3 protein: CAIANLLGTEDEAFF. DNA for the CDR3: TGTGCCATCGCTAATCTTCTCGGGACAGAAGATGAAGCTTTCTTT.

A few counts support this clonotype. V is TRBV4-3 and J is TRBJ2-1; 7 positions agree with TRBD1. The J segment lost 5 bases and the V segment lost 4 bases, leaving 14 bases of the junction unmatched. CDR1 is LGHNA, CDR2 YSLEER, per germline. This CDR3 region has 17 residues. CDR3 coding DNA: TGCGCCAGCAGCCGCTTCCTACTAGTTCAGGGGGACAATGAGCAGTTCTTC. As protein: CASSRFLLVQGDNEQFF.

This clonotype was counted ten times or more. The chain couples TRBV7-6 to TRBJ2-2; D unresolved. V lost 7 bases and J 4 bases, leaving 7 bases between the germline ends. The CDR3 is 12 residues long. CDR1 and CDR2 from the germline V gene are SGHVS and FNYEAQ. The CDR3 bases are TGTGCCAGCATTGGGTTCACCGGGGAGCTGTTTTTT. It is translated as CASIGFTGELFF.

The chain joins TRBV5-1 to TRBJ2-1; 10 bases map to TRBD2. CDR1 and CDR2 from the germline V gene are SGHRS and YFSETQ. V dropped 0 bases and J dropped 9; count of bases not matched to a gene: 6. This CDR3 spans 15 amino acids. CDR3 DNA sequence: TGCGCCAGCAGCTTGGGGCTAGCGGGGGACGGTGAGCAGTTCTTC. Translating it yields CASSLGLAGDGEQFF. Full variable domain (missing parts from reference TRBV5-1 and TRBJ2-1): KAGVTQTPRYLIKTRGQQVTLSCSPISGHRSVSWYQQTPGQGLQFLFEYFSETQRNKGNFPGRFSGRQFSNSRSEMNVSTLELGDSALYLCASSLGLAGDGEQFFGPGTRLTVL.